The 20 T cell receptor beta chains listed next were all sequenced from one sample in a study of cytomegalovirus exposure and HLA in healthy donors. A multiplex PCR was run with 60 Vbeta primers and 13 Jbeta primers. The method was immunoSEQ multiplex PCR; TCRdb's version includes in-frame clones alone and lacks a portion of them. The repertoire consists of about 200,000 clones, with approximately 80% occurring once and the leading ten covering around 0.1%. Sequencing was performed on PBMCs. The origin of the receptors is a boy aged 2 to 9 in good health and CMV-seronegative.

This chain uses TRBV5-1 with TRBJ2-5; D gene uncertain. Trimming cost V 2 bases and J 11 bases, with 13 bases left between them. This CDR3 has 12 residues. Germline CDR1 and CDR2: SGHRS and YFSETQ. DNA for the CDR3: TGCGCCAGCAGCTTTCAGCCCTTGGAGCAGTACTTC. This encodes CASSFQPLEQYF. Supplemented by reference TRBV5-1 and TRBJ2-5, the full variable domain reads KAGVTQTPRYLIKTRGQQVTLSCSPISGHRSVSWYQQTPGQGLQFLFEYFSETQRNKGNFPGRFSGRQFSNSRSEMNVSTLELGDSALYLCASSFQPLEQYFGPGTRLLVL.

V is TRBV6-1 and J is TRBJ2-7; no firm D call. Germline lookup yields CDR1 MNHNS and CDR2 SASEGT. The V end lost 10 bases, the J end lost 3 bases, and 16 bases lay between the germline ends. The CDR3 consists of 13 residues. The CDR3 loop reads CATNSLSLYEQYF. In nucleotides, the CDR3 is TGTGCCACCAACAGCCTATCCCTCTACGAGCAGTACTTC.

The chain employs TRBV4-3 and TRBJ1-2; 7 positions agree with TRBD1. Per the germline V gene, CDR1 is LGHNA and CDR2 is YSLEER. This CDR3 is built from 15 residues. Trimming cost V 4 bases and J 8 bases; bases outside gene matches: 13. In DNA form, the CDR3 reads TGCGCCAGCAGCCCCCAGCCCGGGACAGCAGGCGGCTACACCTTC. Its translation is CASSPQPGTAGGYTF.

The V gene is TRBV7-2, the J gene TRBJ2-5; 13 bases agree with TRBD2. Near its end, the DNA agrees better with TRBJ2-7, so the J call may be wrong. This CDR3 region has 16 residues. CDR1 is SGHTA, CDR2 FQGNSA, per germline. The CDR3 coding sequence is TGTGCCAGCAGCCTTACCGGGACTAGCGGGACATACGAGCAGTACTTC. Residues: CASSLTGTSGTYEQYF.

The V call is TRBV11-2, the J call TRBJ2-1, with 8 positions matching TRBD2. Germline loops: CDR1 SGHAT, CDR2 FQNNGV. The CDR3 length is 16 residues. The V and J ends lost 5 bases and 2 bases, in that order; junction bases with no gene match: 8. CDR3 protein: CASSTLGRGAYNEQFF. CDR3 nucleotide sequence: TGTGCCAGCAGCACCCTTGGGCGGGGGGCCTACAATGAGCAGTTCTTC.

This clone was counted only a few times. The V and J genes are TRBV5-4 and TRBJ1-5, with 10 bases that match TRBD1. Losses at the gene ends were 4 bases for V and 4 bases for J; bases not matched to a gene: 5. CDR1 is SGHNT, CDR2 YYREEE, per germline (reference sequence). This CDR3 comprises 15 residues. The CDR3 sequence is CASSDGTGVNQPQHF. CDR3 nucleotide sequence: TGTGCCAGCAGCGACGGGACAGGGGTGAATCAGCCCCAGCATTTT.

This clone was counted once. The J gene is TRBJ2-1, the V gene TRBV11-3; D not resolved. The CDR3 has 15 residues. Trimming took off 2 bases at V and 0 bases at J, with 8 bases between the two ends. Germline-derived CDR1 and CDR2 are SGHNT and YENEEA. The CDR3 DNA is TGTGCCAGCAGCTTATATCCCGTCTCCTACAATGAGCAGTTCTTC. Amino acid sequence: CASSLYPVSYNEQFF.

Note on this clone: The junction departs from the called germline gene at one end, perhaps through a read error. The chain carries TRBV7-7 and TRBJ1-5, with TRBD1 identical over 7 bases. The germline V gene encodes CDR1 SSHAT and CDR2 FNYEAQ (reference sequence). The CDR3 is 15 amino acids. CDR3 loop: CASSLTQGSRQPQHF. CDR3 in DNA: TGTGCTAGCAGCTTAACACAGGGGTCTAGGCAGCCCCAGCATTTT.

V is TRBV4-3 and J is TRBJ1-6, with no clear D. The CDR3 spans 13 residues. The germline V gene encodes CDR1 LGHNA and CDR2 YSLEER. V shed 0 bases and J shed 14 bases, with 11 bases lying between them. The CDR3 region has the DNA TGCGCCAGCAGCCAAGATTGGGCGGGGTCCCTCCACTTT. Amino acid sequence: CASSQDWAGSLHF.

The V call is TRBV9, the J call TRBJ2-7, with 10 bases lining up with TRBD2. This CDR3 spans 15 amino acids. Germline-derived CDR1 and CDR2 are SGDLS and YYNGEE. V was pared by 4 bases and J by 4 bases, with 8 bases of the junction left unmatched. CDR3 DNA sequence: TGTGCCAGCAGCCCCCCACTAGCGGGGCGTTACGAGCAGTACTTC. It is translated as CASSPPLAGRYEQYF. Full variable domain (remainder filled in from reference TRBV9 and TRBJ2-7): DSGVTQTPKHLITATGQRVTLRCSPRSGDLSVYWYQQSLDQGLQFLIQYYNGEERAKGNILERFSAQQFPDLHSELNLSSLELGDSALYFCASSPPLAGRYEQYFGPGTRLTVT.

The gene calls are TRBV5-4 and TRBJ2-3, with D possibly TRBD2 on 7 matching bases. The CDR3 is 15 residues long. Germline assignment: CDR1 SGHNT and CDR2 YYREEE (reference sequence). The V end was cut by 1 base, the J end by 0 bases, with 9 bases between. The CDR3 is CASSLRGASTDTQYF. In DNA form, the CDR3 reads TGTGCCAGCAGCTTGCGGGGGGCTAGCACAGATACGCAGTATTTT.

The rearrangement uses TRBV6-5 and TRBJ1-2; 10 nucleotides match TRBD1. Germline V gene lookup returns CDR1 MNHEY and CDR2 SVGAGI. This CDR3 has 14 amino acids. The V gene end was trimmed by 6 bases and the J gene end by 3 bases; junction bases not matched to a gene: 4. CDR3 coding DNA: TGTGCCAGCAGCCGGACAGGGGGGGACTATGGCTACACCTTC. As protein: CASSRTGGDYGYTF.

The chain's CDR3 is CATSTGGTGTDTQYF. The CDR3, as DNA: TGTGCCACCAGCACCGGGGGGACAGGGACAGATACGCAGTATTTT. The chain is built from TRBV15 and TRBJ2-3, with 9 bases matching TRBD1. CDR1 and CDR2 from the germline V gene are LNHNV and YYDKDF (reference sequence). The CDR3 contains 15 residues. The J segment lost 3 bases and the V segment lost 4 bases, leaving 5 bases of the junction unmatched.

J is TRBJ2-4 and V is TRBV5-1, with a tentative D call TRBD2 (5 bases). The CDR3 runs to 15 residues. The germline V gene has CDR1 SGHRS and CDR2 YFSETQ. The V end was cut by 0 bases, the J end by 5 bases, with 12 bases between. This chain's CDR3 is CASSLVVGSENIQYF. As DNA, the CDR3 is TGCGCCAGCAGCTTGGTAGTGGGGAGCGAAAACATTCAGTACTTC.

The chain employs TRBV6-1 and TRBJ2-7; TRBD1 agrees at 9 bases. The CDR3 is 19 amino acids. V lost 4 bases and J lost 0; bases outside the gene matches: 16. The germline CDR1 and CDR2 sequences are MNHNS and SASEGT. CDR3 in amino acids: CASSGFGGQGFLFSYEQYF. CDR3 coding DNA: TGTGCCAGCAGTGGGTTCGGTGGACAGGGGTTTTTATTCTCCTACGAGCAGTACTTC.

This rearrangement joins TRBV9 to TRBJ2-2; the D gene is possibly TRBD1 (5 bases). The CDR3 runs to 18 residues. Germline CDR1 reads SGDLS; CDR2 reads YYNGEE. The V and J ends lost 0 bases and 3 bases respectively, with 18 bases between them. In DNA form, the CDR3 reads TGTGCCAGCAGCGTAGTGACAGACGGTAGTTTGGACACCGGGGAGCTGTTTTTT. Its protein product is CASSVVTDGSLDTGELFF.

The J gene is TRBJ2-3, the V gene TRBV5-1; D is possibly TRBD2 (7 bases). Per the germline V gene, CDR1 is SGHRS and CDR2 is YFSETQ. CDR3 length equals 17 residues. Trimming left V 1 base short and J 2 bases short, with 17 bases between. CDR3 loop: CASSLRLGGGATDTQYF. CDR3 nucleotides: TGCGCCAGCAGCTTGAGACTAGGGGGGGGCGCCACAGATACGCAGTATTTT. The full variable domain, rest sourced from reference TRBV5-1 and TRBJ2-3, is KAGVTQTPRYLIKTRGQQVTLSCSPISGHRSVSWYQQTPGQGLQFLFEYFSETQRNKGNFPGRFSGRQFSNSRSEMNVSTLELGDSALYLCASSLRLGGGATDTQYFGPGTRLTVL.

This chain uses TRBV2 with TRBJ2-5; D is possibly TRBD2 (6 bases). V dropped 2 bases and J dropped 3 bases, with 13 bases sitting between them. CDR3 length: 15 residues. Per germline, CDR1 SNHLY and CDR2 FYNNEI. CDR3 nucleotide sequence: TGTGCCAGCAGTGAACCGAGGACTATCGAAGAGACCCAGTACTTC. It translates to CASSEPRTIEETQYF.

This chain links TRBV19 with TRBJ2-1, with D possibly matching TRBD2 (5 bases). V lost 3 bases and J lost 6, with 9 bases in between. Germline CDR1 LNHDA, CDR2 SQIVND (reference sequence). The CDR3 contains 13 residues. In DNA, the CDR3 is TGTGCCAGTAGTATCACACTAGGCAATGAGCAGTTCTTC. Protein sequence: CASSITLGNEQFF.

This clone has just one count. This sequence joins TRBV6-1 and TRBJ2-3; a possible D gene is TRBD1 (6 bases). This CDR3 comprises 13 residues. Germline values: CDR1 MNHNS, CDR2 SASEGT. The germline V and J ends were trimmed by 6 bases and 0 bases, with 7 bases remaining between them. The CDR3 nucleotides read TGTGCCAGCAGACAGGGTAGCACAGATACGCAGTATTTT. Protein sequence: CASRQGSTDTQYF.